This T cell receptor beta chain was observed in a study of radiotherapy plus CTLA-4 blockade in lung cancer listed by TCRdb under 2018. About the investigation overall: Objective responses occurred in approximately 19% of enrolled patients, and 30% to 35% achieved disease control.

As to this clone: It lacks a known antigen. No base qualities exist here, and no much larger clone lies one base off it.

In this study, focal radiation therapy paired with CTLA-4 blockade (ipilimumab) was tested in patients who had chemo-refractory metastatic non-small-cell lung cancer. Libraries were prepared through the immunoSEQ multiplex PCR assay. The immuneACCESS repertoire file appears here via TCRdb, limited to in-frame rearrangements. These files lack a portion of the clones; in checked studies, under half of the deficit traces to unresolved V genes, and the cause of the others is not known. This sample has tens of thousands of clones in its table, and more than 70% of those were observed once. The top ten hold around 10% of the sample. Beyond this particular receptor, the publication reports: Early dynamic changes in blood T cell clones, together with increased serum interferon-beta after radiation, were reported as the strongest predictors of response. After treatment with radiotherapy and ipilimumab, TCR clones that originated in tumors expanded in peripheral blood.

This TCR was recovered from a human donor with non-small cell lung cancer who had stable disease on radiotherapy plus ipilimumab. The specimen was peripheral blood, collected from a patient treated with radiotherapy plus ipilimumab.

This receptor has the CDR3 CASSLGLGTDTQYF. In nucleotide form, the sequence is TGTGCCAGCAGCTTAGGGCTAGGCACAGATACGCAGTATTTT. The V and J segments used are TRBV7-2 and TRBJ2-3; no D gene call is confident. The CDR3 runs 14 amino acids, cysteine and phenylalanine included. Solely the CDR3 DNA is kept, with 42 bases framed from the first base. Reading the germline V gene gives CDR1 SGHTA and CDR2 FQGNSA. V was cut back by 1 base and J by 1 base, leaving a gap of 6 bases between them.